The clone carrying this T cell receptor beta chain was found many times. The data belong to a study of T-cell reconstitution after alpha-beta-depleted transplantation in children. Using unique molecular identifiers, the investigators prepared the TCRbeta library. Using its own MiXCR run on the PCR reads, TCRdb lists one record per CDR3 protein. The sample consists of roughly 170,000 distinct CDR3 sequences, 6% to 7% of them appearing once. Trimming took off 2 bases at V and 0 bases at J, with 5 bases between the two ends. Germline assignment: CDR1 SGHRS and CDR2 YFSETQ. The CDR3 is made up of 13 amino acids.

This TCR came from a human donor who donated a stem cell graft to a child with Wiskott-Aldrich syndrome. The sequencing used PBMCs from the stem cell graft donor, collected from the stem cell graft. V gene TRBV5-1 combines with J gene TRBJ2-5; D remains ambiguous. CDR3 protein: CASSFRDQETQYF. CDR3 sequence (DNA): TGCGCCAGCAGCTTCCGGGACCAAGAGACCCAGTACTTC.